Detailed here is one T cell receptor beta chain. Its cognate antigen has yet to be identified. Nothing much larger sits one base from this clone, and base qualities are not available. Amplification of full-length TCR variable regions was done by 5' RACE PCR using constant-region reverse primers, and this step was followed by semi-nested PCR with Nested Universal Primer A. Using the ReliaPrep RNA Cell Miniprep System, total RNA was extracted, and the SMARTer RACE 5'/3' Kit was then used to reverse transcribe the RNA into 5'RACE-ready cDNA. An Illumina MiSeq was used to sequence the full-length TCR alpha and beta libraries, which had been barcoded with multiplex adaptors. In the original analysis: For each of nine subset-tissue groups, sequencing data from the five patients were pooled, and the groups were compared by unsupervised clustering of TCR gene usage. The Morisita-Horn index was used to calculate repertoire similarity, with shared sequences weighted by how much each contributed to each repertoire. TCRdb reanalyzed the raw reads on its own, using fastp at Q25 for trimming and MiXCR for clone calling, and kept in-frame beta chains. Each entry is one CDR3 protein sequence, shown with its most common DNA and genes. For this entry, the V and J calls and clone size follow TCRdb and not the study's own pipeline. Within this sample are under 15,000 distinct CDR3 sequences, with more than 20% of them counted one time only. 2.5% to 3.5% of the sample is in the top ten clones.

The Miltenyi Naive CD4+ T Cell Isolation kit was used to purify naive CD4+ T cells, and Tregs were depleted with CD25 microbeads. Tregs, naive and memory CD4+ T cells from tumor, blood and ipsilateral draining lymph nodes of a few breast cancer patients underwent full-length TCR alpha and beta sequencing. Mononuclear cells from lymph nodes or 50 ml of peripheral blood were isolated by Ficoll density gradient centrifugation. Sorted cell populations were confirmed by FACS to exceed 90% purity. This sample is part of a study (dated by TCRdb to the mid-2010s). About the investigation overall: Whether tumor-infiltrating Tregs in breast cancer are recruited from blood Tregs or converted in situ from other CD4+ T cell subsets was tested.

The paper as a whole reports these results and caveats: The TCR alpha and beta sequences of tumor-infiltrating Tregs showed the greatest overlap with tumor naive CD4+ T cells, followed by blood naive CD4+ T cells. Validation in the larger cohort was restricted to a single TCR beta V-J rearrangement rather than whole repertoires. Tumor memory CD4+ T cell TCR gene usage was found to cluster with blood and lymph node memory CD4+ cells and with lymph node naive CD4+ cells.

CDR1 and CDR2 (SEHNR, FQNEAQ) derive from the germline V gene (reference sequence). V and J are truncated by 5 bases and 2 bases respectively, leaving an intervening sequence of 16 bases. The CDR3 runs 16 residues from the cysteine to the phenylalanine. Only the CDR3 portion is preserved as DNA: 48 bases, with reading frame beginning at the first base. This TCR was sampled from a female donor with breast cancer. Source material: naive CD4+ T cells sorted from blood. This specimen's cell subset or site label, interpreted: naive CD4+ T cells, CD4+CD45RA+CD25-. The chain uses TRBV7-9 and TRBJ2-1; no D gene call is confident. In nucleotide form, the sequence is TGTGCCAGCAGCCCTAAGTGGGAAAGAACCTACAATGAGCAGTTCTTC. This codes for CASSPKWERTYNEQFF.